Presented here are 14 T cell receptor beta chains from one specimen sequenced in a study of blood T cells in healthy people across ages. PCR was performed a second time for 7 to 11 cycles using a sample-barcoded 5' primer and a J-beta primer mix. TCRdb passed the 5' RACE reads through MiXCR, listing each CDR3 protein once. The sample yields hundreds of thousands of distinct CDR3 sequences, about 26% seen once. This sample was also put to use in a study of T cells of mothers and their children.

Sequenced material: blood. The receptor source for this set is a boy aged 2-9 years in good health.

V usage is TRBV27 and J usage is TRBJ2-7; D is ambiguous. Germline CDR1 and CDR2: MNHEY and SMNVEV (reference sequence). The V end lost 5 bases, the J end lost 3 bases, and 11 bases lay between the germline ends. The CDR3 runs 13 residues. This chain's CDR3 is CASSRQSDYEQYF. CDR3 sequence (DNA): TGTGCCAGCAGTCGTCAGTCAGACTACGAGCAGTACTTC.

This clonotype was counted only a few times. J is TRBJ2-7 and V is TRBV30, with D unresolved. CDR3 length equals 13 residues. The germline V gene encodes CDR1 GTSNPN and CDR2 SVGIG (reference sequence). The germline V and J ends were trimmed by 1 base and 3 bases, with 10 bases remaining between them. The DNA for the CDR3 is TGTGCCTGGAGTGGAGGCGGATACTACGAGCAGTACTTC. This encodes CAWSGGGYYEQYF.

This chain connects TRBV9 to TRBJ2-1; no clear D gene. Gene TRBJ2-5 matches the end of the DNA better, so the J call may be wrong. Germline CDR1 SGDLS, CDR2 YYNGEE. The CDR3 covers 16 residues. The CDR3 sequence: CASSVGVEWGGETQYF. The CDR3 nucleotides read TGTGCCAGCAGCGTAGGAGTGGAATGGGGTGGAGAGACCCAGTACTTC.

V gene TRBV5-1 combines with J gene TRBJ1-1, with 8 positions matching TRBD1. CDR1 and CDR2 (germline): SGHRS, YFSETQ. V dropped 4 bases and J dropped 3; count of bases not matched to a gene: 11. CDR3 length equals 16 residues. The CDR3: CASSISGTGFYTEAFF. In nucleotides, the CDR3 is TGCGCCAGCAGCATATCTGGGACAGGCTTCTACACTGAAGCTTTCTTT.

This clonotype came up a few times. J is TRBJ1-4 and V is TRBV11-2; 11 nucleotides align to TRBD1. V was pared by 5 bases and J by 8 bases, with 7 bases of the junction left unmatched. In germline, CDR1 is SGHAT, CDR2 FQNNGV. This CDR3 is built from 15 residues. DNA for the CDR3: TGTGCCAGCAGCCAACGGACAGGGGGCGGGGAAAAACTGTTTTTT. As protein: CASSQRTGGGEKLFF.

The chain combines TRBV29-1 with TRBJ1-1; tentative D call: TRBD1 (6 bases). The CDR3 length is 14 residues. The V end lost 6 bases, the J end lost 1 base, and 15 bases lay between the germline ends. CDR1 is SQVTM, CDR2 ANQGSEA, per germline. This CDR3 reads CSVAPGHWNTEAFF. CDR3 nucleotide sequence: TGCAGCGTGGCTCCGGGACATTGGAACACTGAAGCTTTCTTT.

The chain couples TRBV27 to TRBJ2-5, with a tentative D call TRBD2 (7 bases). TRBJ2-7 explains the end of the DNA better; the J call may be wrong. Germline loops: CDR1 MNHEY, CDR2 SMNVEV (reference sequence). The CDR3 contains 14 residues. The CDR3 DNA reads TGTGCCAGCAGTTTACGGGGGGCTACCTACGAGCAGTACTTC. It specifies CASSLRGATYEQYF.

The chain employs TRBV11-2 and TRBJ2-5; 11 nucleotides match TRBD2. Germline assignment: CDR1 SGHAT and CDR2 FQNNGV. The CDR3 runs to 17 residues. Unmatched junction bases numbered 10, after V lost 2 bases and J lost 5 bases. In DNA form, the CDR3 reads TGTGCCAGCAGCTTATATGCTAGCGGGAGGATTTTGGAGACCCAGTACTTC. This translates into CASSLYASGRILETQYF.

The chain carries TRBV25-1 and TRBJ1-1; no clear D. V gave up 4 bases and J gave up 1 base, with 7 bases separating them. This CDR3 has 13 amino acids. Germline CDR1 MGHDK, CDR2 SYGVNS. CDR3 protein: CASSAAQNTEAFF. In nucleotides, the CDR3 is TGTGCCAGCAGTGCGGCACAGAACACTGAAGCTTTCTTT.

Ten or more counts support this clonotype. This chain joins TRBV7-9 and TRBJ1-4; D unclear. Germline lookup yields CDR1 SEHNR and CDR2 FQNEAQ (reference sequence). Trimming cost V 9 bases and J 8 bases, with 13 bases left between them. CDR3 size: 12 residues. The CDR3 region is CASSLGGEKLFF. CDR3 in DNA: TGTGCCAGTAGTCTGGGTGGGGAAAAACTGTTTTTT.

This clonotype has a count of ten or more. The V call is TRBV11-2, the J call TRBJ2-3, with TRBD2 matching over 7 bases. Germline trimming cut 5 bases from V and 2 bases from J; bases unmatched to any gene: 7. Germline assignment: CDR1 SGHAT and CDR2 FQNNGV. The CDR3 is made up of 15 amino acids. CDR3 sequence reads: CASSSRGTNTDTQYF. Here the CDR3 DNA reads TGTGCCAGCAGCAGCCGTGGGACTAACACAGATACGCAGTATTTT.

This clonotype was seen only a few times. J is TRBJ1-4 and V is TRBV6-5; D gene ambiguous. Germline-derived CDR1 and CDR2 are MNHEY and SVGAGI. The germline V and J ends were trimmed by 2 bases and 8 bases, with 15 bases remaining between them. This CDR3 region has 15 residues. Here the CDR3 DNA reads TGTGCCAGCAGTTACGCGGAGGGCTTGGACGAAAAACTGTTTTTT. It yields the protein CASSYAEGLDEKLFF.

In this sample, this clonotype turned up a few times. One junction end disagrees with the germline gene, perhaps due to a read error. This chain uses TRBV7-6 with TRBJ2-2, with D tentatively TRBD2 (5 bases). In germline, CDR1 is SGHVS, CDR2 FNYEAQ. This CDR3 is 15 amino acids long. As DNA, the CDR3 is TGTGCCAGCACCCACCCAGGCAGCAACACCGGGAAGCTGTTTTTT. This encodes CASTHPGSNTGKLFF. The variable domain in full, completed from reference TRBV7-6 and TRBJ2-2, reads GAGVSQSPRYKVTKRGQDVALRCDPISGHVSLYWYRQALGQGPEFLTYFNYEAQQDKSGLPNDRFSAERPEGSISTLTIQRTEQRDSAMYRCASTHPGSNTGKLFFGEGSRLTVL.

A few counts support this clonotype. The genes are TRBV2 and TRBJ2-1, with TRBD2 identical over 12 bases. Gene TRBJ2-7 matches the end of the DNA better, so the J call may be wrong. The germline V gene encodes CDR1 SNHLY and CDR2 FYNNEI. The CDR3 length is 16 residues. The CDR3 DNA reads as TGTGCCAGCAGTCCCCGGACTAGCGGGACGAGGGGGGAGCAGTACTTC. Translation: CASSPRTSGTRGEQYF.